The present TCR beta chain was sequenced within a study of shared clonotypes between healthy human individuals. Study background: CD4 naive cells filled three plates per donor, CD4 memory three, CD8 naive two and CD8 memory one.

This clone appeared a few times. Antigen specificity is unknown. Naive CD45RA+ and memory CD45RA-negative subsets were split from CD4+ cells. Sequencing was performed with immunoSEQ multiplex PCR; in TCRdb, only in-frame clones are kept and a portion is missing. The data show about a million clones, more than 60% seen once. The study's findings and limits: Shared across a handful of donors were around 5% of the naive CD4 clonotypes. Unshared clonotypes carried lower generation probabilities than those common to all four donors.

Trimming cost V 5 bases and J 5 bases; bases outside gene matches: 6. The CDR3 totals 15 residues. Looked up from germline, CDR1 is LNHDA and CDR2 is SQIVND (reference sequence). The specimen sequenced was memory CD4+ T cells sorted from blood. As to subset: CD45RA-negative fraction. J is TRBJ1-1 and V is TRBV19; 12 positions agree with TRBD1. The sequence derives from a man aged 18 to 29 in good health. As DNA, the CDR3 is TGTGCCAGTAGTGGCCGGGACAGGGGGCGGACTGAAGCTTTCTTT. Translated, it gives CASSGRDRGRTEAFF.